The TCR beta chain under discussion was sequenced for a study of blood T cell repertoires in COVID-19. For the study at large: COVID-19 samples, acute and convalescent, were from the United States, Italy and Spain. Nucleic acid was either cDNA or gDNA, and it came from T cells, B-cell-depleted T cells, or PBMCs.

About this clone itself: The same CDR3 is also encoded by other DNA sequences in this sample.

The V and J ends lost 1 base and 6 bases, in that order; junction bases with no gene match: 3. The CDR3 length is 16 residues. CDR1 and CDR2 from the germline V gene are LGHDT and YNNKEL (reference sequence). Per the original methods: Reference gene primers were amplified, and this amplification served to estimate nucleated cell counts. TCRdb's table, derived via immunoSEQ multiplex PCR, lists solely in-frame clones and lacks some. V and J calls and clone size come straight from that table; D and trimming were deduced from the DNA. The profile shows 270,000 or so clones, roughly 87% of them singletons.

This clonotype originated in a woman in her forties who had recovered from COVID-19. The sequenced sample was peripheral blood. The V and J genes are TRBV3-1 (or the pseudogene TRBV3-2) and TRBJ2-1; TRBD2 aligns across 13 bases. This CDR3 is CASSQVLAGGRNEQFF. The CDR3 bases are TGTGCCAGCAGCCAAGTACTAGCGGGGGGGCGCAATGAGCAGTTCTTC.